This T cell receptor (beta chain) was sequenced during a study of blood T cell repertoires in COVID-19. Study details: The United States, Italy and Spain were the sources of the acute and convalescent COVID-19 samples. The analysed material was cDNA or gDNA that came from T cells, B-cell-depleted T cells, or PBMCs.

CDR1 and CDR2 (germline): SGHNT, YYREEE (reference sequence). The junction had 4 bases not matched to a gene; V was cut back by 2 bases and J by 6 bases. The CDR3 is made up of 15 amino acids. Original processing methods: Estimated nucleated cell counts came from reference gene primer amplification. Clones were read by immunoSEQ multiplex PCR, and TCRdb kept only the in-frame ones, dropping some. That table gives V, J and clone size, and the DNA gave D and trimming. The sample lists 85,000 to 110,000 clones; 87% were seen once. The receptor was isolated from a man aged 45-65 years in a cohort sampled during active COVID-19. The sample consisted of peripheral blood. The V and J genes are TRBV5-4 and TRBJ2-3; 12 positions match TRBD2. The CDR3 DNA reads TGTGCCAGCAGCTTCCCTAGCGGGGGGGTCGATACGCAGTATTTT. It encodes CASSFPSGGVDTQYF.